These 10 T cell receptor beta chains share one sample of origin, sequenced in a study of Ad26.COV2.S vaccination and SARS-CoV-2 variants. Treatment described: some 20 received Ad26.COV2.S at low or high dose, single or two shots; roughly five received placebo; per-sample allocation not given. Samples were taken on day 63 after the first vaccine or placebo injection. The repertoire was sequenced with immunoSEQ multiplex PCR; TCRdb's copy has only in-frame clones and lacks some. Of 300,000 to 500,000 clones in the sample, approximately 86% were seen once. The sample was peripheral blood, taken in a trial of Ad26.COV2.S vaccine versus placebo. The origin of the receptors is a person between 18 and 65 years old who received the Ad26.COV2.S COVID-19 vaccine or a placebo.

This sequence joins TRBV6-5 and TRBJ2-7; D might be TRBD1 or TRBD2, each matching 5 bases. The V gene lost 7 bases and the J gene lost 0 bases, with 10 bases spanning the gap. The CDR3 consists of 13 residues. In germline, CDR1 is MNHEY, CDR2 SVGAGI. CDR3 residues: CASTGLSSYEQYF. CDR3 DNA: TGTGCCAGCACGGGGCTCAGCTCCTACGAGCAGTACTTC.

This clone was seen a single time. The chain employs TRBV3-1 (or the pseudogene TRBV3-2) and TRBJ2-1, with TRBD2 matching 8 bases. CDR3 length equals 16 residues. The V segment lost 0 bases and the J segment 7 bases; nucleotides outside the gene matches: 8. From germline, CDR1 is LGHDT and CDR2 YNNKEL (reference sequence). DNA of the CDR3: TGTGCCAGCAGCCAAGATTTCGGGGGGGGCGATAATGAGCAGTTCTTC. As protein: CASSQDFGGGDNEQFF.

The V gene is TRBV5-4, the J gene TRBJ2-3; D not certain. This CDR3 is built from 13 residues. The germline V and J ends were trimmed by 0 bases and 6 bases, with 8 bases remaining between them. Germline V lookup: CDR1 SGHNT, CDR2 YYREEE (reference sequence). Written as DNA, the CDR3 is TGTGCCAGCAGCTTGGTGGCGGACGATACGCAGTATTTT. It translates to CASSLVADDTQYF.

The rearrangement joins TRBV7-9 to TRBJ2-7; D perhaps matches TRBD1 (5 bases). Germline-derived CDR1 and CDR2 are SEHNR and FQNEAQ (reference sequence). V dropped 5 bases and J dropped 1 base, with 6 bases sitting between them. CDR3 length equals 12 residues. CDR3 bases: TGTGCCAGCAGCCCAGGGTCCTACGAGCAGTACTTC. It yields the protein CASSPGSYEQYF.

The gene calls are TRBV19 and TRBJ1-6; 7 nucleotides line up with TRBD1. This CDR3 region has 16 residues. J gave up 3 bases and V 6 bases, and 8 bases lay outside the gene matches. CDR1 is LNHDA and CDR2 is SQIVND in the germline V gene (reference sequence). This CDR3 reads CASSLTRDSYNSPLHF. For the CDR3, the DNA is TGTGCCAGTAGCTTGACCCGGGACAGCTATAATTCACCCCTCCACTTT.

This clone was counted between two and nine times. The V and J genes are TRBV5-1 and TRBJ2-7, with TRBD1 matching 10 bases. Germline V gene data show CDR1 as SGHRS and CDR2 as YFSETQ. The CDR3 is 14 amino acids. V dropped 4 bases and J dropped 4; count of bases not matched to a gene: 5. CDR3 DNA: TGCGCCAGCAGCCTACCGGGACAGGGGTACGAGCAGTACTTC. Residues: CASSLPGQGYEQYF.

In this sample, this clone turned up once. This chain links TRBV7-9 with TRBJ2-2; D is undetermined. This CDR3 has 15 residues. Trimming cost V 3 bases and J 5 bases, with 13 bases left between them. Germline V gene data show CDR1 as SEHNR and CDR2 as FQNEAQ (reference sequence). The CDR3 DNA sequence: TGTGCCAGCAGCTTTCAGTTTCTGGTTACCGGGGAGCTGTTTTTT. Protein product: CASSFQFLVTGELFF.

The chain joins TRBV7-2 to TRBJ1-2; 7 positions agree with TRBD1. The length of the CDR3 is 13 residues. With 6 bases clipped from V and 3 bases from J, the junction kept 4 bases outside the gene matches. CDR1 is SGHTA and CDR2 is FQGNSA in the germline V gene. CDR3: CASSSQGYYGYTF. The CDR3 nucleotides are TGTGCCAGCAGTTCACAGGGGTACTATGGCTACACCTTC.

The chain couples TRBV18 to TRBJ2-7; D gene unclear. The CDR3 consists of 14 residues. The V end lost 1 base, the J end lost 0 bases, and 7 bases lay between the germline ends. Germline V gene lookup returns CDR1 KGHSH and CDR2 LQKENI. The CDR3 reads CASSPRQFSYEQYF. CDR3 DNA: TGTGCCAGCTCACCACGTCAGTTCTCCTACGAGCAGTACTTC.

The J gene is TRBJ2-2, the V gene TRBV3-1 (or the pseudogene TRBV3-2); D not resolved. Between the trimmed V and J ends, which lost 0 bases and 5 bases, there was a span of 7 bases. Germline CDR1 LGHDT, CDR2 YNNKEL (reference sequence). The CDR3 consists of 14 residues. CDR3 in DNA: TGTGCCAGCAGCCAAGAATTAGGAACCGGGGAGCTGTTTTTT. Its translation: CASSQELGTGELFF.